The 30 T cell receptor beta chains reported below all come from one sample, sequenced in a study of cytomegalovirus exposure and HLA in healthy donors. Some clones are missing from TCRdb's copy, which holds only in-frame ones; the method was immunoSEQ multiplex PCR. The sample has 120,000 to 150,000 clones, roughly nine tenths seen once; the top ten hold just under 3%. The sequencing input was PBMCs. These receptors were collected from a man between 18 and 29 years old in good health and CMV-seronegative.

The chain has TRBV5-6 and TRBJ2-7, with 7 bases lining up with TRBD1. Germline loops: CDR1 SGHDT, CDR2 YYEEEE. The junction had 6 bases not matched to a gene; V was cut back by 3 bases and J by 3 bases. The CDR3 spans 14 residues. CDR3 DNA sequence: TGTGCCAGCAGCTGGCCGGGACAGTACTACGAGCAGTACTTC. Translated, it gives CASSWPGQYYEQYF.

This chain links TRBV9 with TRBJ2-7; 7 bases are a match to TRBD1. After removal of 5 bases from V and 0 bases from J, the junction contained 8 bases not matched to a gene. The CDR3 length is 15 residues. Germline assignment: CDR1 SGDLS and CDR2 YYNGEE. CDR3 residues: CASSVTGQPSYEQYF. CDR3 coding DNA: TGTGCCAGCAGTGTCACGGGACAGCCCTCCTACGAGCAGTACTTC. Looking up the rest from reference TRBV9 and TRBJ2-7 gives the full variable domain: DSGVTQTPKHLITATGQRVTLRCSPRSGDLSVYWYQQSLDQGLQFLIQYYNGEERAKGNILERFSAQQFPDLHSELNLSSLELGDSALYFCASSVTGQPSYEQYFGPGTRLTVT.

The J gene is TRBJ2-7, the V gene TRBV6-5; 9 positions agree with TRBD2. This CDR3 spans 14 amino acids. From germline, CDR1 is MNHEY and CDR2 SVGAGI. V shed 4 bases, J shed 4 bases, and the junction held 5 bases outside the gene matches. CDR3 bases: TGTGCCAGCAGTTCCCCGGGACTAGCATACGAGCAGTACTTC. The encoded protein is CASSSPGLAYEQYF.

The rearrangement links TRBV6-6 to TRBJ2-7; D uncertain. The germline CDR1 and CDR2 sequences are MNHNY and SVGAGI (reference sequence). V was shortened by 0 bases and J by 0 bases, with 9 bases between the two germline ends. The CDR3 spans 15 residues. The CDR3 region is CASSYSSASSYEQYF. In nucleotides, the CDR3 is TGTGCCAGCAGTTACTCATCCGCGAGCTCCTACGAGCAGTACTTC.

CDR3 DNA: TGTGCCAGCGCCCTATCAAGGACAGACCCAACCTACGAGCAGTACTTC. Its protein product is CASALSRTDPTYEQYF. This chain links TRBV27 with TRBJ2-7, with D maybe TRBD1 (6 bases). The CDR3 totals 16 residues. V was cut by 8 bases and J by 2 bases, with 22 bases left in between. CDR1 is MNHEY and CDR2 is SMNVEV in the germline V gene (reference sequence).

V gene TRBV11-2 combines with J gene TRBJ2-7, with no clear D. Germline CDR1 SGHAT, CDR2 FQNNGV. V lost 5 bases to trimming and J lost 0 bases, with 5 bases between them. The CDR3 totals 12 residues. The CDR3 DNA reads as TGTGCCAGCAGCCTACCCTCCTACGAGCAGTACTTC. Protein sequence: CASSLPSYEQYF. Variable domain in full (rest from reference TRBV11-2 and TRBJ2-7): EAGVAQSPRYKIIEKRQSVAFWCNPISGHATLYWYQQILGQGPKLLIQFQNNGVVDDSQLPKDRFSAERLKGVDSTLKIQPAKLEDSAVYLCASSLPSYEQYFGPGTRLTVT.

This clone occurred once. The CDR3 is CASSSSPSGTGAYNEQFF. The CDR3 DNA reads as TGTGCCAGCAGCTCCTCACCCAGCGGGACAGGAGCCTACAATGAGCAGTTCTTC. The chain combines TRBV11-2 with TRBJ2-1, with D possibly matching TRBD1 (8 bases). This CDR3 has 18 amino acids. Deletions cut 4 bases from V and 2 bases from J, with 21 bases between. The germline CDR1 and CDR2 sequences are SGHAT and FQNNGV.

This chain connects TRBV6-5 to TRBJ2-3, with a weak D call TRBD2 (5 bases). Trimming pared 7 bases from V and 0 bases from J, leaving 11 bases between. Per the germline V gene, CDR1 is MNHEY and CDR2 is SVGAGI. This CDR3 has 14 amino acids. In DNA, the CDR3 is TGTGCCAGCACCGAACTAGGGAGCACAGATACGCAGTATTTT. Translating it yields CASTELGSTDTQYF.

The V gene is TRBV7-2, the J gene TRBJ2-1; D ambiguous. CDR1 and CDR2 (germline): SGHTA, FQGNSA. The CDR3 totals 15 residues. The V and J ends lost 5 bases and 3 bases respectively, with 14 bases between them. The CDR3: CASSPTYFYYNEQFF. The CDR3 DNA sequence: TGTGCCAGCAGCCCCACCTACTTCTACTACAATGAGCAGTTCTTC. Together with reference TRBV7-2 and TRBJ2-1, the CDR3 gives the full variable domain: GAGVSQSPSNKVTEKGKDVELRCDPISGHTALYWYRQSLGQGLEFLIYFQGNSAPDKSGLPSDRFSAERTGGSVSTLTIQRTQQEDSAVYLCASSPTYFYYNEQFFGPGTRLTVL.

The CDR3 DNA sequence: TGTGCCAGTAGAAAACAGGGGACTCTCCGGGGCTACACCTTC. Translating it yields CASRKQGTLRGYTF. The chain combines TRBV19 with TRBJ1-2; 7 nucleotides line up with TRBD1. This CDR3 comprises 14 residues. V shed 6 bases, J shed 8 bases, and the junction held 12 bases outside the gene matches. Germline V gene lookup returns CDR1 LNHDA and CDR2 SQIVND (reference sequence).

This sequence joins TRBV18 and TRBJ2-3, with D perhaps matching TRBD1 (7 bases). Germline V gene data show CDR1 as KGHSH and CDR2 as LQKENI. CDR3 size: 16 residues. Trimming cost V 3 bases and J 4 bases, with 17 bases left between them. The CDR3 reads CASSPYDQGGPDTQYF. The CDR3 nucleotides are TGTGCCAGCTCACCTTACGACCAGGGGGGACCAGATACGCAGTATTTT.

The chain joins TRBV5-8 to TRBJ1-2; no firm D call. CDR3 size: 12 residues. V lost 4 bases to trimming and J lost 4 bases, with 8 bases between them. The germline V gene has CDR1 SGHTS and CDR2 YDEGEE. As DNA, the CDR3 is TGTGCCAGCAGCCCTATTGGCTATGGCTACACCTTC. This sequence encodes CASSPIGYGYTF.

J is TRBJ2-3 and V is TRBV27; TRBD1 agrees at 7 bases. V lost 6 bases, J lost 0 bases, and 6 bases stayed unmatched. Germline V CDR1 and CDR2: MNHEY, SMNVEV (reference sequence). The CDR3 is 15 residues long. Here the CDR3 DNA reads TGTGCCAGCAGGAATAGGGACAGAAGCACAGATACGCAGTATTTT. It translates to CASRNRDRSTDTQYF.

This chain connects TRBV4-3 to TRBJ2-7; 13 nucleotides match TRBD2. CDR3 length: 19 residues. Trimming at V came to 2 bases and at J to 1 base, leaving 11 bases not matched to a gene. The germline CDR1 and CDR2 sequences are LGHNA and YSLEER. The CDR3 region has the DNA TGCGCCAGCAGCCAACCACTAGCGGGAGGGCCTAGTTGGTCCTACGAGCAGTACTTC. This translates into CASSQPLAGGPSWSYEQYF.

The rearrangement links TRBV11-1 to TRBJ2-7; TRBD2 aligns across 13 bases. With 4 bases clipped from V and 2 bases from J, the junction kept 5 bases outside the gene matches. CDR3 length: 16 amino acids. From germline, CDR1 is SGHAT and CDR2 FQDESV (reference sequence). In DNA, the CDR3 is TGTGCCAGCAGCTCGACTAGCGGGGGGAAACCCTACGAGCAGTACTTC. This gives the protein CASSSTSGGKPYEQYF.

The chain has TRBV27 and TRBJ1-2; a possible D gene is TRBD1 (5 bases). The CDR3 contains 15 residues. V lost 1 base, J lost 5 bases, and 14 bases lay in between. From germline, CDR1 is MNHEY and CDR2 SMNVEV (reference sequence). The CDR3 protein is CASSLFPGDQYGYTF. The DNA for the CDR3 is TGTGCCAGCAGTTTATTTCCGGGGGACCAATATGGCTACACCTTC.

The table lists this clone with many counts. The CDR3, as DNA: TGTGCCAGCAGCTCAGTAAGTACTGAAGCTTTCTTT. The encoded protein is CASSSVSTEAFF. The V and J genes are TRBV6-5 and TRBJ1-1; D not certain. Between the trimmed V and J ends, which lost 6 bases and 5 bases, there was a span of 10 bases. CDR3 length: 12 residues. In germline, CDR1 is MNHEY, CDR2 SVGAGI.

This chain connects TRBV6-5 to TRBJ2-3, with TRBD2 identical over 10 bases. The CDR3 sequence is 15 residues long. The germline gives CDR1 MNHEY, CDR2 SVGAGI. The V segment lost 4 bases and the J segment 10 bases; nucleotides outside the gene matches: 11. The CDR3 protein is CASSSLAGGTTAQYF. For the CDR3, the DNA is TGTGCCAGCAGTTCCTTAGCGGGGGGAACTACGGCGCAGTATTTT.

The rearrangement links TRBV5-6 to TRBJ1-3, with TRBD1 identical over 7 bases. The V gene end was trimmed by 2 bases and the J gene end by 7 bases; junction bases not matched to a gene: 6. The CDR3 is 14 residues long. CDR1 SGHDT and CDR2 YYEEEE come from the germline V gene. The CDR3 DNA reads as TGTGCCAGCAGCTTCGGGGGACAGCTTAACACCATATATTTT. Its protein is CASSFGGQLNTIYF.

This clone has more than one count but fewer than ten. The CDR3 bases are TGTGCCAGCAGCTTAGGACAGTTCTACGAGCAGTACTTC. Its translation: CASSLGQFYEQYF. The genes are TRBV11-2 and TRBJ2-7; D is perhaps TRBD1 (5 bases). Trimming removed 1 base from V and 3 bases from J, with 7 bases in between. This CDR3 comprises 13 residues. Germline V gives CDR1 SGHAT, CDR2 FQNNGV.

The chain has TRBV19 and TRBJ1-1, with 11 bases that match TRBD1. The CDR3 length is 15 residues. CDR1 is LNHDA and CDR2 is SQIVND in the germline V gene (reference sequence). V trimming: 6 bases; J trimming: 4 bases; junction bases outside the gene matches: 7. The CDR3 DNA reads TGTGCCAGTAGGGATCGGGGACAGGGGGTCACTGAAGCTTTCTTT. Encoded protein: CASRDRGQGVTEAFF. The full variable domain, rest sourced from reference TRBV19 and TRBJ1-1, is DGGITQSPKYLFRKEGQNVTLSCEQNLNHDAMYWYRQDPGQGLRLIYYSQIVNDFQKGDIAEGYSVSREKKESFPLTVTSAQKNPTAFYLCASRDRGQGVTEAFFGQGTRLTVV.

The chain has TRBV4-1 and TRBJ1-2, with 7 nucleotides matching TRBD1. This CDR3 region has 17 residues. The trim removed 1 base at V and 0 bases at J, leaving 8 bases unmatched. Germline V gene sequence: CDR1 MGHRA, CDR2 YSYEKL. CDR3 in DNA: TGCGCCAGCAGCCAAGTAGCAGGACAGGAAACTAACTATGGCTACACCTTC. It translates to CASSQVAGQETNYGYTF.

This CDR3 reads CASSQGAGVRNGELFF. The CDR3 DNA reads TGCGCCAGCAGCCAGGGGGCAGGGGTTCGGAATGGGGAGCTGTTTTTT. This chain joins TRBV4-1 and TRBJ2-2; a weak D match, TRBD1 (6 bases). This CDR3 contains 16 residues. V was clipped by 3 bases and J by 8 bases, with 19 bases between them. CDR1 MGHRA and CDR2 YSYEKL come from the germline V gene.

The J gene is TRBJ2-7, the V gene TRBV19; 7 bases are a match to TRBD1. CDR3 length: 16 residues. With V trimmed by 5 bases and J by 0 bases, 10 bases remained unmatched. Per germline, CDR1 LNHDA and CDR2 SQIVND (reference sequence). The CDR3 DNA sequence: TGTGCCAGTAGTTCAAATCCGACAGGGAGCTCCTACGAGCAGTACTTC. Amino acid sequence: CASSSNPTGSSYEQYF.

The V and J genes are TRBV9 and TRBJ1-3; 7 bases align to TRBD1. CDR1 is SGDLS and CDR2 is YYNGEE in the germline V gene. The CDR3 loop spans 15 amino acids. The V and J ends lost 3 bases and 6 bases, in that order; junction bases with no gene match: 9. The CDR3 DNA reads as TGTGCCAGCAGCGCACGATTAACAGGGGTAAACACCATATATTTT. This sequence encodes CASSARLTGVNTIYF.

The genes are TRBV19 and TRBJ1-6; no clear D gene. Per the germline V gene, CDR1 is LNHDA and CDR2 is SQIVND (reference sequence). The CDR3 is made up of 16 amino acids. V was shortened by 7 bases and J by 6 bases, with 19 bases between the two germline ends. DNA for the CDR3: TGTGCCAGTACCATGAGGGCTTGGGTTAGTAATTCACCCCTCCACTTT. This translates into CASTMRAWVSNSPLHF.

This clone was seen a single time. J is TRBJ2-1 and V is TRBV18, with 11 bases aligning to TRBD1. With 1 base clipped from V and 1 base from J, the junction kept 3 bases outside the gene matches. Germline CDR1 reads KGHSH; CDR2 reads LQKENI. This CDR3 has 17 residues. The CDR3 nucleotides read TGTGCCAGCTCACCACGTCGGGACAGGGGGTCCTACAATGAGCAGTTCTTC. This sequence encodes CASSPRRDRGSYNEQFF.

Remarks on this clone: Other DNA sequences within the sample encode an identical CDR3. The J gene is TRBJ1-5, the V gene TRBV28; 10 positions agree with TRBD1. From germline, CDR1 is MDHEN and CDR2 SYDVKM. Unmatched junction bases numbered 6, after V lost 6 bases and J lost 7 bases. The CDR3 is 14 amino acids. The CDR3 DNA sequence: TGTGCCAGCAGCCTGGGACAGGGGCGGCAGCCCCAGCATTTT. It specifies CASSLGQGRQPQHF.

The chain has TRBV6-5 and TRBJ2-2; 7 nucleotides agree with TRBD2. This CDR3 has 14 residues. CDR1 and CDR2 (germline): MNHEY, SVGAGI. With 4 bases clipped from V and 4 bases from J, the junction kept 3 bases outside the gene matches. The CDR3 sequence is CASSFSGGTGELFF. The CDR3 nucleotides are TGTGCCAGCAGTTTCTCGGGGGGCACCGGGGAGCTGTTTTTT.

This chain joins TRBV6-1 and TRBJ1-4; D remains ambiguous. V dropped 3 bases and J dropped 4 bases, with 9 bases sitting between them. The CDR3 runs 14 residues. Germline assignment: CDR1 MNHNS and CDR2 SASEGT. This CDR3 is CASSDWQVNEKLFF. The CDR3 DNA reads TGTGCCAGCAGTGATTGGCAGGTTAATGAAAAACTGTTTTTT.